This TCR beta chain was obtained from a study of blood T cell repertoires in COVID-19. This clone has a single count. Original analysis: Amplifying reference gene primers gave estimates of nucleated cell counts. Generated by immunoSEQ multiplex PCR, the TCRdb table keeps only in-frame clones and is missing some. V and J calls and clone size are those listed in that table; D and trimming were worked out from the DNA. The data contain over 150,000 clones, under 85% of them seen just once; the ten biggest clones take up more than 5.5%. Germline CDR1 is LGHDT and CDR2 is YNNKEL (reference sequence). V trimming: 2 bases; J trimming: 4 bases; junction bases outside the gene matches: 2. The length of the CDR3 is 15 residues.

Specimen: peripheral blood. The chain links TRBV3-1 (or the pseudogene TRBV3-2) to TRBJ2-1; 10 bases agree with TRBD2. This TCR was sampled from a human donor in a cohort sampled during active COVID-19. In DNA form, the CDR3 reads TGTGCCAGCAGCCAAAGCGGGGGGGGATACAATGAGCAGTTCTTC. This translates into CASSQSGGGYNEQFF.